The text below deals with one T cell receptor (beta chain). This clonotype was recorded a few times. Its specific antigen is unknown. It is unclear where the CDR3 begins or ends on the DNA, so no DNA is shown, and the CDR3 is as TCRdb lists it. These data are taken from a study of T-cell reconstitution after alpha-beta-depleted transplantation in children (dated by TCRdb to the mid-2010s). Study-level background: T-cell immune reconstitution after TCRalphabeta/CD19-depleted allogeneic hematopoietic cell transplantation in children was quantitatively tracked in the study by means of TCR repertoire profiling. Overall study results and their limits: Over the following months the frequencies of hyperexpanded clones went down, and after one year T-cell counts and TCRbeta diversity were mostly credited to newly produced T cells. Apparently early alphabetaT-cell count recovery about two months after transplant reportedly relied on only several hundred rapidly expanded clones derived from non-depleted graft cells. In some patients, the high TCRbeta diversity seen at day 60 was put down to recipient T cells and intrathymic progenitors that had survived conditioning.

The library was generated by PCR. The data were produced on an Illumina HiSeq 2500. Molecular barcoding was employed in the preparation of TCR libraries, with unique molecular identifiers being used to normalize TCRbeta repertoire quantification. The public reads were reprocessed in TCRdb via fastp at Q25 and MiXCR, keeping in-frame beta chains. Here each entry gathers all rows of one CDR3 protein and keeps the most common genes and DNA. Recorded for this sample are hundreds of thousands of distinct CDR3 sequences; over 10% of them occurred a single time. Around 0.76% of the sample belongs to the ten largest clones. The treatment or condition label for this specimen denotes: allogeneic hematopoietic cell transplantation with graft depleted of TCRalphabeta T cells and CD19 B cells. TCRalphabeta/CD19-depleted allogeneic hematopoietic cell grafts were given to the transplant recipients, all of whom were children.

The sequenced sample was PBMCs, obtained before TCRalphabeta/CD19-depleted stem cell transplant. The clonotype comes from a girl aged 2-10 years with congenital amegakaryocytic thrombocytopenia, due to receive a stem cell transplant.

The CDR3 protein sequence reads: CASSSSSPGEQFF. The chain is assembled from TRBV12-3 or TRBV12-4 and TRBJ2-1; TRBD1 is the table's D call, not checked against the DNA. The CDR3 runs 13 residues from the cysteine to the phenylalanine.